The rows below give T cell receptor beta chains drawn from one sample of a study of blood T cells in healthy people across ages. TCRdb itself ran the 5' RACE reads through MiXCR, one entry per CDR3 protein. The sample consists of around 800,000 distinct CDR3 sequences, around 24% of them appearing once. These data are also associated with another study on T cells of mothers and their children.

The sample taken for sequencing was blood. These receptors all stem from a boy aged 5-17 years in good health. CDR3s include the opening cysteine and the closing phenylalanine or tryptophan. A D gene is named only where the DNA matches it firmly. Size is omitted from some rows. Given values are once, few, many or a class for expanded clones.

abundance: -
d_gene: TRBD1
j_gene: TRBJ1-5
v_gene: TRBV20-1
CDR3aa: CSARDRTGNQPQHF
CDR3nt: TGCAGTGCTAGAGATAGGACAGGTAATCAGCCCCAGCATTTT

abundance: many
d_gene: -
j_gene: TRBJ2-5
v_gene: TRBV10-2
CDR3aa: CASAGQETQYF
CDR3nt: TGCGCCAGCGCGGGGCAAGAGACCCAGTACTTC

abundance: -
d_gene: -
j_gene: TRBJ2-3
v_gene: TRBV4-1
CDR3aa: CASSQVLENTQYF
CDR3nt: TGCGCCAGCAGCCAAGTTTTGGAGAATACGCAGTATTTT

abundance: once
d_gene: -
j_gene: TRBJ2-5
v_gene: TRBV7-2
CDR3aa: CASSFDKETQYF
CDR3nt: TGTGCCAGCAGCTTTGACAAAGAGACCCAGTACTTC

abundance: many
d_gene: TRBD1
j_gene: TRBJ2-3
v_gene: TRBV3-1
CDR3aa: CASSQGQGATDTQYF
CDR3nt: TGTGCCAGCAGCCAAGGACAGGGGGCGACAGATACGCAGTATTTT

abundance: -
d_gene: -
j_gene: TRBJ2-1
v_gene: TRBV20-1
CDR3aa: CSARYRPGEQFF
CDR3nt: TGCAGTGCTAGATACCGCCCGGGTGAGCAGTTCTTC

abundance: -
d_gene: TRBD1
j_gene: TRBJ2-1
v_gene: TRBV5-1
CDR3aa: CASSVGDRVEGNEQFF
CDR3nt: TGCGCCAGCAGCGTTGGGGACAGGGTGGAGGGCAATGAGCAGTTCTTC

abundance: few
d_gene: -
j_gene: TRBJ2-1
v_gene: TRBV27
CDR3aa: CASSLSRAPTDEQFF
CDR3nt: TGTGCCAGCAGTTTATCGAGGGCTCCAACCGATGAGCAGTTCTTC

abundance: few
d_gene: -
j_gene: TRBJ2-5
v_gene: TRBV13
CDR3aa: CASSFNREETQYF
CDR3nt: TGTGCCAGCAGCTTTAATAGAGAAGAGACCCAGTACTTC

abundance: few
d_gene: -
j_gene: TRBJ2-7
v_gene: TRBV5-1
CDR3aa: CASSLDSLWGNEQYF
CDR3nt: TGCGCCAGCAGCTTGGACAGCCTTTGGGGTAACGAGCAGTACTTC

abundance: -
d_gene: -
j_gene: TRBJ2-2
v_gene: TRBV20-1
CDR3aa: CSAPVEAGSGELFF
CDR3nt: TGCAGTGCCCCAGTTGAGGCGGGTTCGGGGGAGCTGTTTTTT

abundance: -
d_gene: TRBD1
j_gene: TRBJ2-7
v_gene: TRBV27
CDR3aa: CASSPGTGAYYEQYF
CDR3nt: TGTGCCAGCTCCCCCGGGACAGGGGCGTACTACGAGCAGTACTTC

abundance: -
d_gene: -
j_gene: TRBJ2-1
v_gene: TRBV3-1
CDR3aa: CASSQAGPYNEQFF
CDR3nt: TGTGCCAGCAGCCAAGCGGGCCCCTACAATGAGCAGTTCTTC

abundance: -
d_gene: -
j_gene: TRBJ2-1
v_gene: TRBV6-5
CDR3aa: CASTTRQHNEQFF
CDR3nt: TGTGCCAGCACCACCAGACAGCACAATGAGCAGTTCTTC

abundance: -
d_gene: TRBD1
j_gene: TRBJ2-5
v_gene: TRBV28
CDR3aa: CASSNVKGTGGQETQYF
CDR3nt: TGCGCCAGCAGCAACGTTAAGGGGACAGGGGGCCAAGAGACCCAGTACTTC

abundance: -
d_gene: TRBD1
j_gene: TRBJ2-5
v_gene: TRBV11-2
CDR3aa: CASSFQPTGAETQYF
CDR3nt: TGTGCCAGCAGCTTTCAACCCACAGGGGCAGAGACCCAGTACTTC

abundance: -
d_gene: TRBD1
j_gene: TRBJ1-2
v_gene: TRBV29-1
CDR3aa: CSGIQGPNYGYTF
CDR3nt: TGCAGCGGCATACAGGGGCCTAACTATGGCTACACCTTC

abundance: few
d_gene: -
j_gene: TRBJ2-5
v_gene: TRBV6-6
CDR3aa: CASSYSRQRGWTQYF
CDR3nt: TGTGCCAGCAGTTACTCGAGACAGAGGGGTTGGACCCAGTACTTC

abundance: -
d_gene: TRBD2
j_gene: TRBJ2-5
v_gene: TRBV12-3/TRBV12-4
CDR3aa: CASSFSLAGGIFQETQYF
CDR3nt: TGTGCCAGCAGTTTTTCCCTAGCGGGGGGGATTTTCCAAGAGACCCAGTACTTC

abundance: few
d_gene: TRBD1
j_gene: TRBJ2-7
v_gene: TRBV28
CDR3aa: CASSPDRESYEQYF
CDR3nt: TGTGCCAGCAGCCCAGACAGGGAATCCTACGAGCAGTACTTC

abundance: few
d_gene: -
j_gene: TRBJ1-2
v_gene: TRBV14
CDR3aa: CASSATMRGRGYTF
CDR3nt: TGTGCCAGCAGCGCTACCATGAGGGGACGTGGCTACACCTTC

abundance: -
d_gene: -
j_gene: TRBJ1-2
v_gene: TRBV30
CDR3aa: CAVQRRGPGYTF
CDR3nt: TGTGCCGTTCAACGGAGAGGTCCTGGCTACACCTTC

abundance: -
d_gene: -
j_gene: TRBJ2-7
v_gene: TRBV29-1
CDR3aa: CSVGPAWYEQYF
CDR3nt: TGCAGCGTTGGGCCAGCTTGGTACGAGCAGTACTTC

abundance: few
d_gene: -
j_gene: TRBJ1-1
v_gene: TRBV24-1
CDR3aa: CATSKGGSTEAFF
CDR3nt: TGTGCCACCAGTAAGGGGGGTAGCACTGAAGCTTTCTTT

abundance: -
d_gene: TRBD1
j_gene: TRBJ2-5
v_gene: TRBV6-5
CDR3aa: CASSYLDRAPQETQYF
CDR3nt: TGTGCCAGCAGTTACCTTGACAGGGCCCCCCAAGAGACCCAGTACTTC

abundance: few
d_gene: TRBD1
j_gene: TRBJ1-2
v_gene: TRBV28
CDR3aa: CASSILNRQGGYGYTF
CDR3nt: TGTGCCAGCAGTATCCTAAACCGACAGGGTGGGTATGGCTACACCTTC

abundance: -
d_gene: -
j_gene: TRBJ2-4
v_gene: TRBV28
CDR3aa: CASTDGGKKNIQYF
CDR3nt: TGTGCCAGCACCGACGGCGGGAAGAAAAACATTCAGTACTTC

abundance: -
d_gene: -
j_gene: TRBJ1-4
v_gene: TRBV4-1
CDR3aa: CASSQPFSNEKLFF
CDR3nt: TGCGCCAGCAGCCAACCGTTTAGTAATGAAAAACTGTTTTTT

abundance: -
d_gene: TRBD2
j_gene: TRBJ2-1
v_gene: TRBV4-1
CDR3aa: CASSQSSGLSYNEQFF
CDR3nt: TGCGCCAGCAGCCAATCTAGCGGCCTATCCTACAATGAGCAGTTCTTC

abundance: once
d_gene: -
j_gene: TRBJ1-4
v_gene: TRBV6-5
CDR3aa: CASSYRAGVNEKLFF
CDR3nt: TGTGCCAGCAGTTATAGGGCAGGCGTTAATGAAAAACTGTTTTTT

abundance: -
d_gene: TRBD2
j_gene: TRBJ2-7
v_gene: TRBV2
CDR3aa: CASSEGALLAGASYEQYF
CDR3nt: TGTGCCAGCAGTGAAGGAGCCTTACTAGCGGGGGCTTCCTACGAGCAGTACTTC

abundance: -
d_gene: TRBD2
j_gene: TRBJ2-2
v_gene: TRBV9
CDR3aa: CASSVALAGGPSGTGELFF
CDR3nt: TGTGCCAGCAGCGTGGCCCTAGCGGGGGGGCCTTCGGGCACCGGGGAGCTGTTTTTT

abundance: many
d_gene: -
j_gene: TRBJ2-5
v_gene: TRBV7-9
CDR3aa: CASSSRTVQETQYF
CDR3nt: TGTGCCAGCAGCTCCCGGACAGTCCAAGAGACCCAGTACTTC

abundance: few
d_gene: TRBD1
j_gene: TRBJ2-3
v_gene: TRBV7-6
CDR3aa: CASSLITGGSDTQYF
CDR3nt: TGTGCCAGCAGCTTGATAACAGGGGGCTCAGATACGCAGTATTTT

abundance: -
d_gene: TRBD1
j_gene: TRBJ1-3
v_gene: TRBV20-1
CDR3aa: CSAWDRGSGNTIYF
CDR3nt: TGCAGTGCCTGGGACAGGGGGTCGGGAAACACCATATATTTT

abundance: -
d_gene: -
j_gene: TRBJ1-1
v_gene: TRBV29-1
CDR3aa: CSACRGGKLEAFF
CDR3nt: TGCAGCGCTTGTCGTGGGGGGAAGCTTGAAGCTTTCTTT

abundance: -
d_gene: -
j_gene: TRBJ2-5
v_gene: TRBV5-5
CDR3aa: CASSLVDRTPDGETQYF
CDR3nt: TGTGCCAGCAGCTTGGTTGATAGGACTCCGGACGGAGAGACCCAGTACTTT

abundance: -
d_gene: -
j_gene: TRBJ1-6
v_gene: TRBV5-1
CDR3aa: CASSLVENSPLHF
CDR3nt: TGCGCCAGCAGCTTGGTTGAGAATTCACCCCTCCACTTT

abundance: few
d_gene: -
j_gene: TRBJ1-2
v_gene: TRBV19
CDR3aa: CASSRTAFYGYTF
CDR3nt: TGTGCCAGTAGTCGGACAGCCTTCTATGGCTACACCTTC

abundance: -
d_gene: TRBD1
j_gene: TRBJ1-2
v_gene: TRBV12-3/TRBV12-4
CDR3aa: CASSFPERQGNYGYTF
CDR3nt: TGTGCCAGCAGTTTTCCGGAAAGACAGGGAAACTATGGCTACACCTTC

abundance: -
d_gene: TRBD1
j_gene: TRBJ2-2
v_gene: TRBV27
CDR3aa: CASSLDRVGELFF
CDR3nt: TGTGCCAGCAGTTTAGACAGGGTTGGGGAGCTGTTTTTT

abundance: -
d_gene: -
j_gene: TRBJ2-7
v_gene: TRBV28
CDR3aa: CASTPGTVKNYEQYF
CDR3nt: TGTGCCAGCACCCCTGGGACCGTGAAAAACTACGAGCAGTACTTC

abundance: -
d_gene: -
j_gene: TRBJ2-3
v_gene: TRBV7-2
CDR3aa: CASSSERSDTRYF
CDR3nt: TGTGCCAGCAGCTCAGAGCGGTCTGATACGCGGTATTTT

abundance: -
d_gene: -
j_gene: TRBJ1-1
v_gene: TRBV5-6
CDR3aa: CAGSTQAGTRTEAFF
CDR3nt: TGTGCCGGCAGCACACAAGCAGGGACTAGGACTGAAGCTTTCTTT

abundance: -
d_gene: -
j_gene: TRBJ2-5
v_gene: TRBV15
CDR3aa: CATSREWGNQETQYF
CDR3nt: TGTGCCACCAGCAGAGAATGGGGAAACCAAGAGACCCAGTACTTC

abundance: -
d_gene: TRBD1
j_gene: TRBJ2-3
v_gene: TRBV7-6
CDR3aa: CASSFGQGARQYF
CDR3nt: TGTGCCAGCAGCTTTGGACAGGGGGCGCGGCAGTATTTT

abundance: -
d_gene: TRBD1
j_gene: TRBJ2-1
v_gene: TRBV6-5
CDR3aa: CASTLRTGSYNEQFF
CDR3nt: TGTGCCAGCACTCTTAGGACAGGGTCCTACAATGAGCAGTTCTTC

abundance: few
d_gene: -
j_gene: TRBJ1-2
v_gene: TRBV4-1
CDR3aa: CASSLVFNYGYTF
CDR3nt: TGCGCCAGCTCGTTGGTTTTTAACTATGGCTACACCTTC

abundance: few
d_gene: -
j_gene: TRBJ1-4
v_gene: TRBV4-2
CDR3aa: CASSQGEQGLREKLFF
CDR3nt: TGTGCCAGCAGCCAAGGGGAGCAGGGGCTTCGGGAAAAACTGTTTTTT

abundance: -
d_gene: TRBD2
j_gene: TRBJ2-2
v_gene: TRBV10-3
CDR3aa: CAISTSTSGSGELFF
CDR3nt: TGTGCCATCAGTACCTCGACTAGCGGGTCCGGGGAGCTGTTTTTT

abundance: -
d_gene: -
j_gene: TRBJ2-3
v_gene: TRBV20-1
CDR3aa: CSASWPTDTQYF
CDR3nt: TGCAGTGCTAGCTGGCCGACAGATACGCAGTATTTT

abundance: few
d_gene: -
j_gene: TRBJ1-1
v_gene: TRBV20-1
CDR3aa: CSASGSTEAFF
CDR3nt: TGCAGTGCGTCCGGGTCCACTGAAGCTTTCTTT

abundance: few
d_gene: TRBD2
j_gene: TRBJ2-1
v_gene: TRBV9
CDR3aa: CASSISGGALFEQFF
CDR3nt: TGTGCCAGCAGCATTAGCGGGGGGGCCCTCTTTGAGCAGTTCTTC